This entry concerns a single T cell receptor (beta chain). What it recognizes is unknown. With 60 Vbeta and 13 Jbeta primers, the PCR was carried out. Clones were sequenced by immunoSEQ multiplex PCR, and TCRdb holds only the in-frame ones, with some missing. The data show 150,000 to 200,000 clones, more than 75% seen once. CDR3 length: 13 residues. Germline CDR1 and CDR2: SNHLY and FYNNEI. Trimming removed 9 bases from V and 3 bases from J; junction bases left unmatched: 4. The source of the sample is a study of cytomegalovirus exposure and HLA in healthy donors. General study results and limits: High specificity and sensitivity for cytomegalovirus status were reported for the classifier. CMV serostatus alone was available as immune exposure information. The number of N-insertions in an Asian-associated ancestry cluster was reportedly below the 666-donor mean in a later analysis.

The receptor comes from a woman in her 50s in good health and CMV-seronegative. V gene TRBV2 combines with J gene TRBJ1-1; 10 positions match TRBD1. The specimen sequenced was PBMCs. The CDR3 spells CASVGQGYTEAFF. CDR3 bases: TGTGCCAGTGTGGGACAGGGGTACACTGAAGCTTTCTTT.